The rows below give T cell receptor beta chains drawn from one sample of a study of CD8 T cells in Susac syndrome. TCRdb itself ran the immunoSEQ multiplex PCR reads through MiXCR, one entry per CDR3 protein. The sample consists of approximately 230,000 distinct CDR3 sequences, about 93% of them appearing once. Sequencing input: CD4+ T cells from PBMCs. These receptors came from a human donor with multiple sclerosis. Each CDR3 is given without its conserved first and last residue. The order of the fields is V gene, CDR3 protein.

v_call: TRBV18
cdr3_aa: ASSPVGIGEQF

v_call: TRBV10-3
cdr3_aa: AISGRDRGPETQY

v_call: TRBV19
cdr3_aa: ASLGAGYYGYT

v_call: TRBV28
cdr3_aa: ASIPPPPGKAF

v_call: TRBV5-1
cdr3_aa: ASSLALGQTNNEQF

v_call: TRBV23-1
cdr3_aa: ASSQGAREASTDTQY

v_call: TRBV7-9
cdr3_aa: ASSSGTGSPLH

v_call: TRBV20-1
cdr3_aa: SPLRDRGSETQY

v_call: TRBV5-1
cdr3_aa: ASSFTSGGPGGQSYEQY

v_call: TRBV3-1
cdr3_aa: ASSQDGTSGFSTGELF

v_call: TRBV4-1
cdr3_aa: ASSQVQGSSNYGYT

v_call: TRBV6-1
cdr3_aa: ASSALQGTVVYGYT

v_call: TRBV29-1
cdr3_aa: SAIWTGPDTQY

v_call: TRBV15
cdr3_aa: ATSRDQGYNEQF

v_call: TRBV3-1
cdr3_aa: ASSQLNQGTGELF

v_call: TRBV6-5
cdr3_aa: ASSSGWRELF